The 14 T cell receptor beta chains below come from one sample, sequenced in a study of shared clonotypes between healthy human individuals. Sequenced by immunoSEQ multiplex PCR; TCRdb stores in-frame clones only, minus some. Counted here are about 1.5 million clones, approximately 98% occurring once; the ten biggest clones make up about 0.42%. Sequences were obtained from naive CD4+ T cells sorted from blood. The subset is: CD45RA+ positively selected. Receptors were obtained from a man aged 25 to 40 in good health.

This CDR3 is CASSQDRDRGLYNEQFF. The CDR3 nucleotides are TGCGCCAGCAGCCAAGATAGGGACAGGGGACTTTACAATGAGCAGTTCTTC. This sequence joins TRBV4-1 and TRBJ2-1; 10 positions match TRBD1. Germline V CDR1 and CDR2: MGHRA, YSYEKL. CDR3 length: 17 residues. V gave up 0 bases and J gave up 4 bases; unmatched junction bases: 6.

A note on this clone: At the DNA level, this CDR3 is encoded by other sequences in the same sample as well. The chain carries TRBV28 and TRBJ1-5; no reliable D call. The V end was cut by 7 bases, the J end by 0 bases, with 1 base between. Germline V gene lookup returns CDR1 MDHEN and CDR2 SYDVKM. The CDR3 covers 11 residues. The CDR3 region has the DNA TGTGCCAGCAATAGCAATCAGCCCCAGCATTTT. Protein product: CASNSNQPQHF.

The gene calls are TRBV14 and TRBJ1-1, with TRBD1 matching over 9 bases. After removal of 0 bases from V and 1 base from J, the junction contained 3 bases not matched to a gene. Germline values: CDR1 SGHDN, CDR2 FVKESK. The CDR3 is 16 amino acids. CDR3 residues: CASSQEWDRANTEAFF. DNA for the CDR3: TGTGCCAGCAGCCAAGAATGGGACAGGGCGAACACTGAAGCTTTCTTT.

The chain combines TRBV10-2 with TRBJ2-7, with 8 bases lining up with TRBD1. This CDR3 has 15 residues. CDR1 WSHSY and CDR2 SAAADI come from the germline V gene. The V gene end was trimmed by 3 bases and the J gene end by 0 bases; junction bases not matched to a gene: 4. Here the CDR3 reads CASSEWGTGSYEQYF. In nucleotides, the CDR3 is TGCGCCAGCAGTGAATGGGGGACAGGCTCCTACGAGCAGTACTTC.

V and J are TRBV5-1 and TRBJ1-4; possibly TRBD1 for D (5 bases). CDR1 is SGHRS, CDR2 YFSETQ, per germline. This CDR3 region has 17 residues. V gave up 1 base and J gave up 4 bases, with 17 bases separating them. The CDR3 nucleotides read TGCGCCAGCAGCTTGTATTCCCCGGGACGGAATAATGAAAAACTGTTTTTT. Its translation is CASSLYSPGRNNEKLFF.

For this clone: Other DNA sequences in this sample translate to the same CDR3. This rearrangement joins TRBV11-2 to TRBJ2-1; weak D call: TRBD2 (6 bases). The germline V and J ends were trimmed by 3 bases and 2 bases, with 8 bases remaining between them. Germline V lookup: CDR1 SGHAT, CDR2 FQNNGV. The CDR3 contains 14 residues. The CDR3 sequence is CASSFGGTYNEQFF. The CDR3 region has the DNA TGTGCCAGCAGCTTCGGAGGGACCTACAATGAGCAGTTCTTC.

The gene calls are TRBV5-6 and TRBJ2-3, with D unclear. The germline V and J ends were trimmed by 0 bases and 0 bases, with 11 bases remaining between them. Germline V gene lookup returns CDR1 SGHDT and CDR2 YYEEEE. CDR3 length: 16 residues. CDR3 sequence reads: CASSLGPATSTDTQYF. The CDR3 nucleotides are TGTGCCAGCAGCTTGGGCCCAGCTACTAGCACAGATACGCAGTATTTT.

The CDR3: CASSQDRGLGYTF. The CDR3 region has the DNA TGCGCCAGCAGCCAAGATCGAGGGCTTGGCTACACCTTC. This chain links TRBV4-3 with TRBJ1-2; D is ambiguous. The V gene lost 0 bases and the J gene lost 7 bases, with 9 bases spanning the gap. The CDR3 covers 13 residues. CDR1 is LGHNA, CDR2 YSLEER, per germline.

The chain has TRBV7-2 and TRBJ1-4, with D possibly matching TRBD1 (5 bases). V shed 5 bases and J shed 8 bases, with 18 bases lying between them. CDR3 length: 15 amino acids. Germline V gene data show CDR1 as SGHTA and CDR2 as FQGNSA. CDR3 residues: CASSLLPGIIEKLFF. The CDR3, as DNA: TGTGCCAGCAGCCTACTCCCAGGGATTATCGAAAAACTGTTTTTT.

Turning to this clone: The junction departs from germline at one end; a sequencing error may be responsible. The V call is TRBV2, the J call TRBJ2-7, with D perhaps matching TRBD1 (6 bases). Germline V CDR1 and CDR2: SNHLY, FYNNEI. The CDR3 consists of 12 residues. CDR3 sequence reads: CACRGSVYEQYF. The CDR3 coding sequence is TGTGCCTGCAGGGGTAGCGTCTACGAGCAGTACTTC.

The V gene is TRBV12-5, the J gene TRBJ2-2, with TRBD2 matching over 12 bases. The CDR3 consists of 16 residues. Germline CDR1 LGHNT, CDR2 FRNRAP. J gave up 5 bases and V 4 bases, and 5 bases lay outside the gene matches. This CDR3 is CASGSGLAGRTGELFF. The DNA of the CDR3 is TGTGCTAGTGGTTCAGGACTAGCGGGACGAACCGGGGAGCTGTTTTTT.

The chain is built from TRBV5-1 and TRBJ2-7; TRBD2 aligns across 9 bases. V trimming: 4 bases; J trimming: 5 bases; junction bases outside the gene matches: 13. Germline V gene sequence: CDR1 SGHRS, CDR2 YFSETQ. This CDR3 contains 16 residues. The CDR3 here is CASSPGGSGRSHEQYF. CDR3 nucleotides: TGCGCCAGCAGCCCTGGGGGAAGCGGGAGGTCCCACGAGCAGTACTTC.

As concerns this clone: Different DNA sequences within this sample yield the same CDR3. The CDR3 here is CASSSGGTNTGELFF. The DNA of the CDR3 is TGCGCCAGCAGCTCAGGGGGAACGAACACCGGGGAGCTGTTTTTT. This sequence joins TRBV5-1 and TRBJ2-2, with 7 bases that match TRBD1. The germline CDR1 and CDR2 sequences are SGHRS and YFSETQ. The CDR3 totals 15 residues. J gave up 0 bases and V 3 bases, and 2 bases lay outside the gene matches.

The J gene is TRBJ2-3, the V gene TRBV6-1; D unresolved. V lost 1 base and J lost 0, with 5 bases in between. Germline CDR1 MNHNS, CDR2 SASEGT. The CDR3 covers 14 residues. In DNA, the CDR3 is TGTGCCAGCAGTGAAGTGTTTAGCACAGATACGCAGTATTTT. This sequence encodes CASSEVFSTDTQYF.